The clone carrying this T cell receptor beta chain was counted once. The CDR3 extends over 21 amino acids. In germline, CDR1 is LGHNA, CDR2 YNFKEQ. The junction had 23 bases not matched to a gene; V was cut back by 2 bases and J by 4 bases. Cohorts were determined from participant-reported clinical history. The data stem from a study of blood T cell repertoires in COVID-19. Study-wide background: The United States, Italy and Spain were the sources of the acute and convalescent COVID-19 samples.

The authors' processing: Estimated nucleated cell counts came from reference gene primer amplification. The method was immunoSEQ multiplex PCR; TCRdb's version includes in-frame clones alone and lacks a portion of them. V and J calls and clone size are those listed in that table; D and trimming were worked out from the DNA. This sample yields a few hundred thousand clones, of which 85% to 90% are seen a single time; roughly 9.4% belongs to the top ten. The chain recombines TRBV4-2 with TRBJ1-2; 9 nucleotides align to TRBD1. Sequenced input: PBMCs or T cells enriched from blood (not recorded which). The TCR comes from a woman aged 45-59 years who had recovered from COVID-19. The CDR3 is CASSQLRTGVGKGPGPYGYTF. Here the CDR3 DNA reads TGTGCCAGCAGCCAACTAAGGACAGGGGTGGGAAAAGGCCCAGGCCCCTATGGCTACACCTTC.